The next 20 T cell receptor beta chains were all read from a single sample in a study of response to subunit inactivated influenza vaccine (dated by TCRdb to between 2018 and 2020). The library was obtained by RT-PCR. The sequencer was an Illumina HiSeq 2500. TCRdb cleaned the public reads at Q25 with fastp, built clones with MiXCR and kept in-frame beta chains. Rows matching on CDR3 protein sequence are summarized as one entry with the most common DNA and genes. This sample holds about 180,000 distinct CDR3 sequences; around 8.8% were observed only once. The ten top clones hold about a tenth of the sample. The sequencing used non-naive T cells sorted from PBMCs, collected on the day of vaccination. Read against the paper, the sample's cell subset or site label means: memory T cell fraction. The receptors shown here come from a man aged 45-65 years who received an inactivated influenza vaccine. Donor details come from another sample of the same person, matched by shared clones.

The chain joins TRBV7-3 to TRBJ2-6; 12 bases map to TRBD2. Germline lookup yields CDR1 SGHTA and CDR2 FQGTGA. The CDR3 totals 19 residues. V shed 4 bases, J shed 4 bases, and the junction held 11 bases outside the gene matches. DNA of the CDR3: TGTGCCAGCAGCTCCCTCGGACTAGCGGGACCCTCAGGGGCCAACGTCCTGACTTTC. Protein: CASSSLGLAGPSGANVLTF.

In this sample, this clonotype turned up a few times. The CDR3 nucleotides read TGTGCCAGCAGCTTGGGTGCAGGGGCAGATACGCAGTATTTT. Its protein is CASSLGAGADTQYF. The chain recombines TRBV5-4 with TRBJ2-3, with D maybe TRBD1 (6 bases). V shed 0 bases and J shed 4 bases, with 9 bases lying between them. The CDR3 contains 14 residues. Germline CDR1 SGHNT, CDR2 YYREEE (reference sequence).

This clonotype was seen more than once but under ten times. The chain couples TRBV18 to TRBJ2-2, with D possibly being TRBD1 (6 bases). The CDR3 runs 16 residues. Germline V gene lookup returns CDR1 KGHSH and CDR2 LQKENI. The V gene lost 3 bases and the J gene lost 0 bases, with 11 bases spanning the gap. CDR3 sequence: CASSPRTGSNTGELFF. CDR3 nucleotide sequence: TGTGCCAGCTCACCGCGAACAGGGTCGAACACCGGGGAGCTGTTTTTT.

The chain couples TRBV2 to TRBJ2-3; D gene uncertain. The CDR3 loop spans 11 amino acids. Germline CDR1 SNHLY, CDR2 FYNNEI. Deletions cut 3 bases from V and 7 bases from J, with 5 bases between. CDR3 coding DNA: TGTGCCAGCAGTGACGTATATACGCAGTATTTT. Amino acids: CASSDVYTQYF.

J is TRBJ1-5 and V is TRBV10-3; D is unclear. V lost 5 bases, J lost 0 bases, and 5 bases lay in between. The CDR3 extends over 13 amino acids. CDR1 and CDR2 from the germline V gene are ENHRY and SYGVKD. CDR3 region: CAISIDSNQPQHF. CDR3 DNA: TGTGCCATCAGTATAGATAGCAATCAGCCCCAGCATTTT.

The chain joins TRBV30 to TRBJ1-4; the D is unclear. CDR3 length equals 12 residues. Looked up from germline, CDR1 is GTSNPN and CDR2 is SVGIG (reference sequence). Trimming stripped 1 base from V and 10 bases from J, with 10 bases between. The CDR3 loop reads CAWSDKAGKLFF. CDR3 nucleotides: TGTGCCTGGAGTGACAAAGCCGGAAAACTGTTTTTT.

The chain carries TRBV27 and TRBJ2-7; the D gene is possibly TRBD1 (6 bases). V lost 5 bases and J 5 bases, leaving 19 bases between the germline ends. The CDR3 runs 15 residues. Germline lookup yields CDR1 MNHEY and CDR2 SMNVEV (reference sequence). The CDR3, as DNA: TGTGCCAGCAGTCAAAATCTCGACAGGAGGCACGAGCAGTACTTC. Protein: CASSQNLDRRHEQYF.

The J gene is TRBJ2-5, the V gene TRBV25-1, with 14 bases aligning to TRBD2. The J segment lost 9 bases and the V segment lost 3 bases, leaving 3 bases of the junction unmatched. This CDR3 has 14 residues. CDR1 is MGHDK and CDR2 is SYGVNS in the germline V gene. The CDR3 here is CASSDPTSGRAQYF. The DNA of the CDR3 is TGTGCCAGCAGTGACCCGACTAGCGGGAGGGCCCAGTACTTC.

This clonotype showed up many times. This rearrangement joins TRBV7-2 to TRBJ2-7; D is unclear. The germline V and J ends were trimmed by 1 base and 3 bases, with 7 bases remaining between them. The CDR3 totals 13 residues. The germline V gene has CDR1 SGHTA and CDR2 FQGNSA. The CDR3 DNA is TGTGCCAGCAGCTTAGGCCAGAACTACGAGCAGTACTTC. Amino acid sequence: CASSLGQNYEQYF.

This clonotype was seen a few times. The chain is built from TRBV11-2 and TRBJ2-6; TRBD1 is a possible D gene (5 bases). CDR1 is SGHAT, CDR2 FQNNGV, per germline. Trimming took 2 bases from V and 2 from J, leaving 16 bases between them. The CDR3 extends over 18 amino acids. The CDR3 region is CASSLRPQGTTGANVLTF. The CDR3 nucleotides are TGTGCCAGCAGCTTACGTCCGCAGGGTACGACTGGGGCCAACGTCCTGACTTTC. Complete variable domain (other parts from reference TRBV11-2 and TRBJ2-6): EAGVAQSPRYKIIEKRQSVAFWCNPISGHATLYWYQQILGQGPKLLIQFQNNGVVDDSQLPKDRFSAERLKGVDSTLKIQPAKLEDSAVYLCASSLRPQGTTGANVLTFGAGSRLTVL.

In its sample, this clonotype was seen a few times. J is TRBJ2-1 and V is TRBV19, with 12 bases identical to TRBD1. The CDR3 has 16 residues. Trimming took 4 bases from V and 10 from J; bases not matched to a gene: 11. Germline-derived CDR1 and CDR2 are LNHDA and SQIVND (reference sequence). CDR3 DNA sequence: TGTGCCAGTAGTAACGACCGGGACAGGGGGCTTGGAGAGCAGTTCTTC. Residues: CASSNDRDRGLGEQFF.

Many counts were recorded for this clonotype. V gene TRBV7-2 combines with J gene TRBJ2-2; D possibly corresponds to TRBD2 (7 bases). Trimming removed 6 bases at V and 8 bases at J, with 16 bases between. This CDR3 spans 14 amino acids. The germline V gene has CDR1 SGHTA and CDR2 FQGNSA. CDR3 sequence reads: CASRDSSGAGELFF. CDR3 nucleotides: TGTGCCAGCAGGGACAGCAGCGGGGCTGGGGAGCTGTTTTTT. The whole variable domain, filled in from reference TRBV7-2 and TRBJ2-2, reads GAGVSQSPSNKVTEKGKDVELRCDPISGHTALYWYRQSLGQGLEFLIYFQGNSAPDKSGLPSDRFSAERTGGSVSTLTIQRTQQEDSAVYLCASRDSSGAGELFFGEGSRLTVL.

The rearrangement uses TRBV25-1 and TRBJ2-1, with TRBD2 as a possible D gene (5 bases). The CDR3 totals 14 residues. CDR1 is MGHDK and CDR2 is SYGVNS in the germline V gene. V lost 4 bases and J lost 7, with 14 bases in between. CDR3 nucleotides: TGTGCCAGCAGTGTACCGGGAAGGGCGAATGAGCAGTTCTTC. The encoded protein is CASSVPGRANEQFF.

This clonotype has at least ten counts. Here the CDR3 reads CSARGAGGPVKTQYF. The CDR3 DNA reads as TGCAGTGCTAGAGGTGCGGGAGGGCCGGTGAAGACCCAGTACTTC. The rearrangement links TRBV20-1 to TRBJ2-5; 9 bases are shared with TRBD2. Trimming took 1 base from V and 6 from J; bases not matched to a gene: 9. This CDR3 region has 15 residues. Germline values: CDR1 DFQATT, CDR2 SNEGSKA (reference sequence).

This clonotype was seen repeatedly, ten times or more. This chain uses TRBV15 with TRBJ2-3, with D unclear. This CDR3 has 14 residues. The V end lost 1 base, the J end lost 0 bases, and 5 bases lay between the germline ends. From germline, CDR1 is LNHNV and CDR2 YYDKDF (reference sequence). The CDR3, as DNA: TGTGCCACCAGCAGAGGAGCCAGCACAGATACGCAGTATTTT. Residues: CATSRGASTDTQYF.

This sequence joins TRBV11-2 and TRBJ1-3; D uncertain. This CDR3 spans 14 amino acids. The germline CDR1 and CDR2 sequences are SGHAT and FQNNGV. V gave up 4 bases and J gave up 4 bases, with 11 bases separating them. DNA for the CDR3: TGTGCCAGCAGCTACCGACAAGTCGGAAACACCATATATTTT. This translates into CASSYRQVGNTIYF.

Only a few counts were recorded for this clonotype. The rearrangement links TRBV20-1 to TRBJ2-7, with 8 bases fitting TRBD2. This CDR3 is built from 14 residues. V lost 1 base, J lost 0 bases, and 2 bases stayed unmatched. The germline CDR1 and CDR2 sequences are DFQATT and SNEGSKA (reference sequence). CDR3 loop: CSARVAGLSYEQYF. CDR3 in DNA: TGCAGTGCTAGAGTAGCGGGACTCTCCTACGAGCAGTACTTC.

The chain recombines TRBV7-3 with TRBJ2-3, with 9 bases aligning to TRBD2. The germline V gene encodes CDR1 SGHTA and CDR2 FQGTGA. The CDR3 length is 18 residues. V lost 6 bases, J lost 0 bases, and 13 bases stayed unmatched. The CDR3 protein is CASSLQAGGMTSTDTQYF. DNA for the CDR3: TGTGCCAGCAGTTTACAAGCGGGAGGTATGACAAGCACAGATACGCAGTATTTT.

V gene TRBV3-1 combines with J gene TRBJ2-7; D possibly corresponds to TRBD1 (6 bases). The germline CDR1 and CDR2 sequences are LGHDT and YNNKEL (reference sequence). With 5 bases removed from V and 0 bases from J, the gap between germline ends came to 8 bases. This CDR3 has 13 amino acids. The CDR3 DNA sequence: TGTGCCAGCAGCGGACAGAGCTCCTACGAGCAGTACTTC. As protein: CASSGQSSYEQYF.

The chain links TRBV12-2 to TRBJ1-1; the DNA was not compared with TRBD1, the D call given in the table. TRBV12-2 is described as a pseudogene. The CDR3 totals 12 residues. CDR3 in amino acids: CASRCRDRGAFF. The CDR3 DNA sequence: TGTGCAAGTCGTTGCCGGGACAGGGGAGCTTTCTTT.